This entry describes one T cell receptor (beta chain). This sample was included in a study of graft-versus-host responses after intestinal transplantation. Lymphocytes from graft epithelium and lamina propria were isolated. Assay: immunoSEQ multiplex PCR; the TCRdb copy retains only in-frame clones and omits some. The sample holds 60,000 to 70,000 clones; approximately 91% are singletons and the top ten take approximately 1.6%. Trimming left V 8 bases short and J 5 bases short, with 15 bases between. This CDR3 is built from 13 residues. Germline V CDR1 and CDR2: SNHLY, FYNNEI. This TCR derives from a human patient who received an intestinal transplant, so some T cells may come from the graft donor. The chain carries TRBV2 and TRBJ1-1, with D tentatively TRBD1 (6 bases). This sample comprised ileum tissue, obtained approximately 370 days after transplant. The CDR3 sequence: CASEDSLRTEAFF. The CDR3 DNA reads TGTGCCAGCGAGGACAGCCTAAGAACTGAAGCTTTCTTT.